These 5 T cell receptor beta chains were all obtained from the same sample, sequenced in a study of shared clonotypes between healthy human individuals. CD45RO-negative, CCR7-positively selected cells formed the naive CD8 fraction, excluding terminally differentiated effector memory CD45RA+ cells. Some clones are missing from TCRdb's copy, which holds only in-frame ones; the method was immunoSEQ multiplex PCR. The table records around 1.9 million clones, 93% of them present only once. Sequencing was done on a sample of naive CD8+ T cells from PBMCs. The receptors were gathered from a man younger than 30 in good health. Some clones in this sample may be carry-over from other donors' samples.

The chain is built from TRBV23-1 and TRBJ1-5, with D possibly matching TRBD1 (6 bases). TRBV23-1 is marked as an open reading frame, function uncertain. Trimming cost V 2 bases and J 7 bases, with 12 bases left between them. The CDR3 sequence is 14 residues long. The CDR3 nucleotides are TGCGCCAGCAGTCAAGAGGGGGGACGGCAGCCCCAGCATTTT. It yields the protein CASSQEGGRQPQHF.

The V and J genes are TRBV5-1 and TRBJ2-7; 8 nucleotides line up with TRBD1. The CDR3 is 15 residues long. V lost 4 bases, J lost 2 bases, and 8 bases stayed unmatched. The germline V gene encodes CDR1 SGHRS and CDR2 YFSETQ. Here the CDR3 DNA reads TGCGCCAGCAGCGCCGCGACAGGGGCTACCTACGAGCAGTACTTC. The encoded protein is CASSAATGATYEQYF.

The count of this clone is one. V usage is TRBV4-1 and J usage is TRBJ2-1, with D tentatively TRBD1 or TRBD2 (5 bases each). V shed 4 bases and J shed 9 bases, with 13 bases lying between them. In germline, CDR1 is MGHRA, CDR2 YSYEKL. The CDR3 contains 13 residues. The chain's CDR3 is CASSPYPGAEQFF. The CDR3 nucleotides are TGCGCCAGCAGCCCCTACCCCGGGGCTGAGCAGTTCTTC.

The V and J genes are TRBV12-5 and TRBJ2-1; 7 bases match TRBD1. The CDR3 contains 15 residues. The trim removed 5 bases at V and 4 bases at J, leaving 8 bases unmatched. The germline V gene has CDR1 LGHNT and CDR2 FRNRAP. The chain's CDR3 is CASGQDRVLYNEQFF. The CDR3 DNA follows: TGTGCTAGTGGTCAAGACAGGGTTCTTTACAATGAGCAGTTCTTC.

This clone was observed once. V gene TRBV2 combines with J gene TRBJ2-5; TRBD2 agrees at 11 bases. Trimming cost V 6 bases and J 7 bases; bases outside gene matches: 7. This CDR3 contains 14 residues. Germline values: CDR1 SNHLY, CDR2 FYNNEI. In nucleotides, the CDR3 is TGTGCCAGCAGGGGACTAGCGGACCTTTGGACCCAGTACTTC. It is translated as CASRGLADLWTQYF.